The 29 T cell receptor beta chains below all came from one sample that was sequenced in a study of cytomegalovirus exposure and HLA in healthy donors. Primers included in the PCR were 60 Vbeta and 13 Jbeta primers. The assay was immunoSEQ multiplex PCR, and TCRdb's table has in-frame clones only and misses some. The sample contains about 200,000 clones, approximately 86% of which appear only once. The material sequenced was PBMCs. The origin of the receptors is a woman aged 25 to 39 in good health and CMV-seronegative.

CDR3 sequence (DNA): TGTGCCAGCAGCCTAAGGACTAGCGGGAGCGCTGAGCAGTTCTTC. It codes for CASSLRTSGSAEQFF. The chain uses TRBV14 and TRBJ2-1; 13 nucleotides align to TRBD2. V dropped 4 bases and J dropped 9; count of bases not matched to a gene: 6. The CDR3 extends over 15 amino acids. Germline V gene sequence: CDR1 SGHDN, CDR2 FVKESK.

The chain joins TRBV27 to TRBJ2-7; D might be TRBD2 (5 bases). The CDR3 loop spans 15 amino acids. CDR1 and CDR2 from the germline V gene are MNHEY and SMNVEV (reference sequence). Trimming took 5 bases from V and 0 from J, leaving 14 bases between them. The CDR3 nucleotides are TGTGCCAGCAGTCCGTGGACTTTTAGCTCCTACGAGCAGTACTTC. It specifies CASSPWTFSSYEQYF.

J is TRBJ1-2 and V is TRBV12-5, with D possibly being TRBD1 (6 bases). The CDR3 is 13 amino acids. V lost 5 bases, J lost 4 bases, and 11 bases lay in between. Germline lookup yields CDR1 LGHNT and CDR2 FRNRAP. CDR3 bases: TGTGCTAGTGGTCCCGAGACAGGCTATGGCTACACCTTC. It yields the protein CASGPETGYGYTF.

V gene TRBV28 combines with J gene TRBJ2-7, with TRBD1 as a possible D gene (6 bases). CDR1 MDHEN and CDR2 SYDVKM come from the germline V gene. This CDR3 has 14 residues. The germline V and J ends were trimmed by 6 bases and 3 bases, with 15 bases remaining between them. The CDR3 sequence is CASRSTGHYYEQYF. The CDR3 DNA reads TGTGCCAGCAGGTCCACGGGACATTACTACGAGCAGTACTTC.

V and J are TRBV2 and TRBJ1-5; tentative D call: TRBD1 (5 bases). The CDR3 length is 13 residues. V shed 7 bases and J shed 3 bases, with 10 bases lying between them. CDR1 SNHLY and CDR2 FYNNEI come from the germline V gene. The CDR3 spells CASKGQDNQPQHF. For the CDR3, the DNA is TGTGCCAGCAAGGGGCAAGACAATCAGCCCCAGCATTTT.

The genes are TRBV6-1 and TRBJ1-1; no reliable D call. This CDR3 is built from 14 residues. Germline CDR1 and CDR2: MNHNS and SASEGT. The V and J ends lost 7 bases and 4 bases respectively, with 16 bases between them. The CDR3 bases are TGTGCCAGCATTATGGGAGGTGAAAGCACTGAAGCTTTCTTT. Encoded protein: CASIMGGESTEAFF.

The chain uses TRBV5-1 and TRBJ1-2; 8 bases are shared with TRBD1. J lost 8 bases, V lost 0 bases, and 12 bases had no gene match. The CDR3 runs 16 residues. Germline-derived CDR1 and CDR2 are SGHRS and YFSETQ. The CDR3 here is CASSLGVGTGLRGYTF. CDR3 DNA sequence: TGCGCCAGCAGCTTGGGGGTCGGGACAGGCTTAAGAGGCTACACCTTC.

V and J are TRBV2 and TRBJ2-7, with 12 positions matching TRBD1. Germline V gene sequence: CDR1 SNHLY, CDR2 FYNNEI. The CDR3 covers 14 residues. Unmatched junction bases numbered 2, after V lost 4 bases and J lost 4 bases. The CDR3 nucleotides are TGTGCCAGCAGTGTGGGACAGGGGGCTTACGAGCAGTACTTC. Amino acids: CASSVGQGAYEQYF.

The CDR3 region is CASSLTGQNTGELFF. The CDR3 nucleotides read TGCGCCAGCAGCCTCACAGGACAGAACACCGGGGAGCTGTTTTTT. The chain couples TRBV4-1 to TRBJ2-2, with D possibly being TRBD1 (5 bases). The V gene lost 4 bases and the J gene lost 1 base, with 10 bases spanning the gap. Germline assignment: CDR1 MGHRA and CDR2 YSYEKL. This CDR3 region has 15 residues.

The chain links TRBV7-3 to TRBJ2-2, with D tentatively TRBD2 (6 bases). V gave up 2 bases and J gave up 3 bases, with 7 bases separating them. This CDR3 has 14 residues. Per germline, CDR1 SGHTA and CDR2 FQGTGA. The CDR3 sequence: CASSLGGYTGELFF. CDR3 bases: TGTGCCAGCAGCTTAGGGGGGTACACCGGGGAGCTGTTTTTT.

The rearrangement links TRBV6-1 to TRBJ2-7; D is unclear. V was trimmed by 1 base and J by 3 bases, leaving 7 bases between them. Per germline, CDR1 MNHNS and CDR2 SASEGT. The CDR3 sequence is 13 residues long. The CDR3 loop is CASSEESFYEQYF. In DNA, the CDR3 is TGTGCCAGCAGTGAAGAGAGCTTCTACGAGCAGTACTTC.

The chain links TRBV7-2 to TRBJ2-3; TRBD2 agrees at 11 bases. V shed 1 base, J shed 2 bases, and the junction held 8 bases outside the gene matches. The germline gives CDR1 SGHTA, CDR2 FQGNSA. The CDR3 is 18 amino acids. CDR3 residues: CASSLGGLAGGFTDTQYF. For the CDR3, the DNA is TGTGCCAGCAGCTTAGGGGGGCTAGCGGGGGGATTCACAGATACGCAGTATTTT.

The J gene is TRBJ2-7, the V gene TRBV28, with TRBD1 as a possible D gene (5 bases). The V gene's germline CDR1 is MDHEN and CDR2 SYDVKM. Trimming took 3 bases from V and 4 from J, leaving 16 bases between them. The CDR3 covers 15 residues. DNA of the CDR3: TGTGCCAGCAGTTTCTGGGGCACCCTGGGGTACGAGCAGTACTTC. Protein product: CASSFWGTLGYEQYF.

The rearrangement uses TRBV7-9 and TRBJ2-1, with D tentatively TRBD2 (6 bases). V lost 3 bases, J lost 8 bases, and 14 bases lay in between. The V gene's germline CDR1 is SEHNR and CDR2 FQNEAQ (reference sequence). The length of the CDR3 is 14 residues. The CDR3 is CASSFQTSSYEQFF. The CDR3 bases are TGTGCCAGCAGCTTCCAGACTAGTAGCTATGAGCAGTTCTTC.

This sequence joins TRBV5-1 and TRBJ2-1; 7 bases match TRBD2. With V trimmed by 4 bases and J by 8 bases, 12 bases remained unmatched. The CDR3 sequence is 15 residues long. Per germline, CDR1 SGHRS and CDR2 YFSETQ. CDR3 amino acids: CASSRSRTSGDEQFF. DNA for the CDR3: TGCGCCAGCAGCCGGAGTCGGACTAGTGGTGATGAGCAGTTCTTC.

With regard to this clone: This CDR3 is also generated by other DNA sequences in the sample. The chain joins TRBV28 to TRBJ2-7; possible D gene TRBD1, 5 bases. From germline, CDR1 is MDHEN and CDR2 SYDVKM. Between the trimmed V and J ends, which lost 1 base and 4 bases, there was a span of 5 bases. This CDR3 is built from 12 residues. The CDR3 spells CASSLSGYEQYF. As DNA, the CDR3 is TGTGCCAGCAGTTTATCAGGGTACGAGCAGTACTTC.

The chain joins TRBV12-5 to TRBJ2-5, with 7 bases matching TRBD2. The CDR3 spans 13 residues. Germline V lookup: CDR1 LGHNT, CDR2 FRNRAP. V lost 2 bases, J lost 4 bases, and 1 base stayed unmatched. In DNA, the CDR3 is TGTGCTAGTGGTTTGTGGGGGGGAGAGACCCAGTACTTC. Protein: CASGLWGGETQYF.

In its sample, this clone was seen once. The V call is TRBV9, the J call TRBJ2-1, with 16 nucleotides matching TRBD2. Per germline, CDR1 SGDLS and CDR2 YYNGEE. This CDR3 contains 15 residues. With V trimmed by 3 bases and J by 8 bases, 2 bases remained unmatched. CDR3 amino acids: CASSAGLAGGYEQFF. DNA of the CDR3: TGTGCCAGCAGCGCGGGACTAGCGGGAGGGTATGAGCAGTTCTTC. Using reference TRBV9 and TRBJ2-1 for the parts outside the CDR3, the full variable domain is DSGVTQTPKHLITATGQRVTLRCSPRSGDLSVYWYQQSLDQGLQFLIQYYNGEERAKGNILERFSAQQFPDLHSELNLSSLELGDSALYFCASSAGLAGGYEQFFGPGTRLTVL.

This clone was seen just once. The CDR3 DNA is TGCGCCAGCAGCCCCCAGACAGGGGACTACAATGAGCAGTTCTTC. Its protein is CASSPQTGDYNEQFF. The J gene is TRBJ2-1, the V gene TRBV5-1; TRBD1 agrees at 8 bases. The germline gives CDR1 SGHRS, CDR2 YFSETQ. The CDR3 is 15 residues long. Germline trimming cut 4 bases from V and 3 bases from J; bases unmatched to any gene: 6.

The chain has TRBV7-9 and TRBJ1-1; TRBD1 matches 7 bases. Germline V gives CDR1 SEHNR, CDR2 FQNEAQ (reference sequence). This CDR3 has 14 residues. The trim removed 5 bases at V and 10 bases at J, leaving 13 bases unmatched. The CDR3 nucleotides are TGTGCCAGCAGCCAAGTCACAGGGGTAGCTGGAGCTTTCTTT. Residues: CASSQVTGVAGAFF.

The rearrangement links TRBV5-1 to TRBJ1-2; TRBD1 agrees at 8 bases. The CDR3 consists of 13 residues. Germline loops: CDR1 SGHRS, CDR2 YFSETQ. Trimming at V came to 6 bases and at J to 4 bases, leaving 5 bases not matched to a gene. CDR3 loop: CASKPQGVYGYTF. The DNA for the CDR3 is TGCGCCAGCAAACCACAGGGGGTCTATGGCTACACCTTC.

This clone was seen only a few times. The V gene is TRBV11-2, the J gene TRBJ1-5, with TRBD1 as a possible D gene (6 bases). Germline V gene sequence: CDR1 SGHAT, CDR2 FQNNGV. This CDR3 is 14 amino acids long. V was cut by 5 bases and J by 3 bases, with 11 bases left in between. The CDR3 region has the DNA TGTGCCAGCAGCCAGGGGTCAGTCAATCAGCCCCAGCATTTT. This translates into CASSQGSVNQPQHF.

This chain links TRBV15 with TRBJ2-3; D is unresolved. Germline V gene data show CDR1 as LNHNV and CDR2 as YYDKDF (reference sequence). The CDR3 is 15 residues long. Trimming cost V 1 base and J 4 bases, with 12 bases left between them. CDR3 amino acids: CATSRVVLDPDTQYF. As DNA, the CDR3 is TGTGCCACCAGCAGAGTCGTTCTAGACCCAGATACGCAGTATTTT.

The chain employs TRBV6-5 and TRBJ2-1; 8 bases map to TRBD2. Germline CDR1 MNHEY, CDR2 SVGAGI. The CDR3 runs to 13 residues. The V and J ends lost 5 bases and 15 bases, in that order; junction bases with no gene match: 12. CDR3 DNA: TGTGCCAGCAGTCCGAAACCGGGACTAGGTGGGTTCTTC. Its translation is CASSPKPGLGGFF.

Only a few counts were recorded for this clone. The V and J genes are TRBV7-9 and TRBJ2-2, with a possible D match to TRBD2 (6 bases). CDR3 length: 18 residues. Germline CDR1 SEHNR, CDR2 FQNEAQ (reference sequence). Trimming removed 0 bases at V and 2 bases at J, with 16 bases between. CDR3 in DNA: TGTGCCAGCAGCTTAGCGCTAGGGCTAGCGACAAACACCGGGGAGCTGTTTTTT. Protein sequence: CASSLALGLATNTGELFF.

The V call is TRBV10-3, the J call TRBJ2-7, with TRBD2 matching 10 bases. The junction had 5 bases not matched to a gene; V was cut back by 2 bases and J by 1 base. The CDR3 spans 16 residues. Germline CDR1 ENHRY, CDR2 SYGVKD. The CDR3 region is CAISEGTSGISYEQYF. CDR3 nucleotide sequence: TGTGCCATCAGTGAGGGTACTAGCGGGATTTCCTACGAGCAGTACTTC.

The rearrangement joins TRBV15 to TRBJ2-1; D gene unclear. This CDR3 contains 13 residues. Per germline, CDR1 LNHNV and CDR2 YYDKDF (reference sequence). V shed 4 bases and J shed 0 bases, with 4 bases lying between them. CDR3 DNA sequence: TGTGCCACCAGCAACATCTCCTACAATGAGCAGTTCTTC. The encoded protein is CATSNISYNEQFF. The whole variable domain, remainder taken from reference TRBV15 and TRBJ2-1, is DAMVIQNPRYQVTQFGKPVTLSCSQTLNHNVMYWYQQKSSQAPKLLFHYYDKDFNNEADTPDNFQSRRPNTSFCFLDIRSPGLGDTAMYLCATSNISYNEQFFGPGTRLTVL.

This chain joins TRBV5-5 and TRBJ2-7; D gene uncertain. The CDR3 length is 14 residues. V dropped 0 bases and J dropped 1 base, with 8 bases sitting between them. Per germline, CDR1 SGHKS and CDR2 YYEKEE (reference sequence). CDR3 amino acids: CASSLVRASYEQYF. The CDR3 bases are TGTGCCAGCAGCTTGGTCAGAGCGTCCTACGAGCAGTACTTC.

The chain couples TRBV7-8 to TRBJ2-1, with 8 bases fitting TRBD2. Germline V lookup: CDR1 SGHVS, CDR2 FQNEAQ. V lost 0 bases, J lost 9 bases, and 13 bases stayed unmatched. The CDR3 is made up of 17 amino acids. CDR3 amino acids: CASSLARVSGSKSEQFF. As DNA, the CDR3 is TGTGCCAGCAGCTTAGCGAGGGTCAGCGGGAGTAAGTCTGAGCAGTTCTTC.